These T cell receptor beta chains were read from a single sample in a study of early T cells in non-severe SARS-CoV-2 infection. TCRdb used MiXCR to reprocess the 5' RACE reads, holding one entry per CDR3 protein. The sample has around 64,000 distinct CDR3 sequences, roughly an eighth seen once. This specimen consisted of whole blood, obtained at baseline. The receptors derive from an adult who was a healthcare worker with PCR-confirmed SARS-CoV-2 infection or an uninfected control (not recorded which). Both conserved end residues are part of each CDR3. A D gene is named only where the DNA matches it firmly. Part of the rows lack a size; the others show once, few, many or a class for expanded clones.

D | J | V | size | CDR3 | DNA
TRBD2 | TRBJ2-1 | TRBV5-4 | few | CASSLGTSGGTYNEQFF | TGTGCCAGCAGCCTAGGGACTAGCGGGGGGACTTACAATGAGCAGTTCTTC
- | TRBJ2-4 | TRBV7-9 | - | CASSRMRGALAKNIQYF | TGTGCCAGCAGCCGCATGAGGGGGGCCTTAGCCAAAAACATTCAGTACTTC
TRBD1 | TRBJ2-7 | TRBV12-3/TRBV12-4 | few | CASTPGGFVSYEQYF | TGTGCCAGCACTCCAGGGGGCTTCGTCTCCTACGAGCAGTACTTC
- | TRBJ1-5 | TRBV2 | many | CASSLLRINSNQPQHF | TGTGCCAGCAGTTTATTGAGAATTAATAGCAATCAGCCCCAGCATTTT
- | TRBJ2-5 | TRBV7-3 | few | CASSLTGGQETQYF | TGTGCCAGCAGCTTAACAGGGGGGCAAGAGACCCAGTACTTC
TRBD1 | TRBJ2-7 | TRBV6-2/TRBV6-3 | many | CASKDRDEQYF | TGTGCCAGCAAAGACAGGGACGAGCAGTACTTC
TRBD2 | TRBJ2-1 | TRBV7-2 | - | CASTGGGLAGGPGEQFF | TGTGCCAGCACAGGGGGAGGACTAGCGGGAGGGCCGGGTGAGCAGTTCTTC
- | TRBJ2-1 | TRBV12-3/TRBV12-4 | many | CASILAGSRGQFF | TGTGCCAGCATCCTAGCTGGGAGTAGAGGGCAGTTCTTC
- | TRBJ2-2 | TRBV11-2 | - | CASDPDRAGELFF | TGTGCCTCCGATCCCGATAGGGCCGGGGAGCTGTTTTTT
- | TRBJ1-1 | TRBV6-5 | many | CASSPALNTEAFF | TGTGCCAGCAGCCCTGCCTTGAACACTGAAGCTTTCTTT
- | TRBJ1-5 | TRBV27 | many | CASSFGRNQPQHF | TGTGCCAGCAGTTTTGGCCGTAATCAGCCCCAGCATTTT
- | TRBJ1-5 | TRBV7-9 | - | CASSWGSNQPQHF | TGTGCCAGCAGCTGGGGCAGTAATCAGCCCCAGCATTTT
- | TRBJ1-4 | TRBV18 | few | CASSPGATNEKLFF | TGTGCCAGCTCACCCGGGGCAACTAATGAAAAACTGTTTTTT
- | TRBJ1-4 | TRBV7-9 | few | CASSRPGHNEKLFF | TGTGCCAGCAGCCGCCCGGGTCATAATGAAAAACTGTTTTTT
- | TRBJ1-2 | TRBV6-5 | many | CASSYSNMGGYGYTF | TGTGCCAGCAGTTACTCCAACATGGGGGGCTATGGCTACACCTTC
TRBD1 | TRBJ2-7 | TRBV20-1 | few | CSVPGGSYEQYF | TGCAGTGTCCCAGGGGGCTCCTACGAGCAGTACTTC
TRBD2 | TRBJ2-3 | TRBV5-1 | - | CASNKREGTDTQYF | TGCGCCAGCAACAAGCGGGAGGGCACAGATACGCAGTATTTT
- | TRBJ1-1 | TRBV7-2 | - | CASSPPGRGAFF | TGTGCCAGCAGCCCCCCGGGGCGGGGAGCTTTCTTT
- | TRBJ1-4 | TRBV5-1 | - | CASTKRGGAEEKLFF | TGCGCCAGCACCAAACGGGGAGGGGCGGAAGAAAAACTGTTTTTT
TRBD1 | TRBJ1-4 | TRBV7-9 | - | CASSAGTANEKLFF | TGTGCCAGCAGCGCCGGGACAGCTAATGAAAAACTGTTTTTT
- | TRBJ2-6 | TRBV14 | many | CASSQGPGLRGANVLTF | TGTGCCAGCAGCCAAGGTCCAGGGCTTCGCGGGGCCAACGTCCTGACTTTC
- | TRBJ2-1 | TRBV29-1 | - | CSVGVYNEQFF | TGCAGCGTTGGCGTGTACAATGAGCAGTTCTTC
- | TRBJ1-6 | TRBV6-6 | many | CASSSSPESPLHF | TGTGCCAGCAGTTCCTCGCCAGAGTCACCCCTCCACTTT
- | TRBJ2-7 | TRBV18 | - | CASSPPGTGPQSYEQYF | TGTGCCAGCTCACCACCCGGTACAGGGCCTCAATCCTACGAGCAGTACTTC
- | TRBJ2-5 | TRBV20-1 | many | CSARVGQETQYF | TGCAGTGCTAGAGTGGGGCAAGAGACCCAGTACTTC
- | TRBJ2-5 | TRBV9 | many | CASSVRAGRLETQYF | TGTGCCAGCAGCGTTAGAGCAGGCAGGTTGGAGACCCAGTACTTC
TRBD2 | TRBJ2-2 | TRBV7-2 | few | CASSLDGSSGNLVTGELFF | TGTGCCAGCAGCTTAGACGGTTCTAGCGGGAACTTAGTCACCGGGGAGCTGTTTTTT
TRBD1 | TRBJ2-7 | TRBV29-1 | few | CSVRRDRADYEQYF | TGCAGCGTTAGACGGGACAGAGCTGACTACGAGCAGTACTTC
TRBD2 | TRBJ2-3 | TRBV7-9 | - | CASSYTSGPSTDTQYF | TGTGCCAGCAGCTACACTAGCGGTCCTAGCACAGATACGCAGTATTTT
- | TRBJ2-3 | TRBV3-1 | few | CASSPNLVTSTDTQYF | TGTGCCAGCAGTCCCAACCTAGTGACGAGCACAGATACGCAGTATTTT
- | TRBJ1-1 | TRBV12-3/TRBV12-4 | - | CASTPVGMNTEAFF | TGTGCCAGCACCCCAGTTGGGATGAACACTGAAGCTTTCTTT
TRBD1 | TRBJ2-7 | TRBV7-8 | - | CASSFISGGPYEQYF | TGTGCCAGCAGCTTTATTTCAGGGGGCCCCTACGAGCAGTACTTC
TRBD1 | TRBJ1-1 | TRBV6-2/TRBV6-3 | - | CASSPIPGQGRTEAFF | TGTGCCAGCAGTCCGATCCCGGGACAGGGGAGGACTGAAGCTTTCTTT
- | TRBJ2-2 | TRBV28 | few | CASSATGFTGELFF | TGTGCCAGCAGTGCCACAGGGTTCACCGGGGAGCTGTTTTTT
TRBD1 | TRBJ2-3 | TRBV19 | - | CATLPQGRGTDTQFF | TGTGCCACCCTACCACAGGGAAGAGGGACAGATACGCAGTTTTTT
TRBD1 | TRBJ2-1 | TRBV29-1 | many | CSVTGTVINEQFF | TGCAGCGTCACCGGGACAGTCATCAATGAGCAGTTCTTC
TRBD1 | TRBJ2-1 | TRBV7-6 | many | CASSSTGVYEQFF | TGTGCCAGCAGCTCGACAGGGGTCTATGAGCAGTTCTTC
TRBD2 | TRBJ2-3 | TRBV10-3 | - | CAIRNQKAGVGTDTQYF | TGTGCCATCAGGAACCAAAAAGCGGGAGTAGGGACAGATACGCAGTATTTT
- | TRBJ2-7 | TRBV3-1 | few | CASSRQTGNYEQYF | TGTGCCAGCAGCCGACAGACAGGAAACTACGAGCAGTACTTC
TRBD2 | TRBJ2-5 | TRBV5-1 | few | CASSPRGSGGRQETQYF | TGCGCCAGCAGCCCCCGGGGGAGCGGGGGGCGACAAGAGACCCAGTACTTC
- | TRBJ1-1 | TRBV7-2 | many | CASSLEGFMNTEAFF | TGTGCCAGCAGCTTAGAAGGCTTTATGAACACTGAAGCTTTCTTT
- | TRBJ2-7 | TRBV19 | few | CASSIDLISGAVNEQYF | TGTGCCAGTAGTATAGATCTGATCTCAGGGGCAGTAAACGAGCAGTACTTC
- | TRBJ2-1 | TRBV29-1 | few | CSVRKFGYNEQFF | TGCAGCGTAAGGAAATTCGGCTACAATGAGCAGTTCTTC
- | TRBJ2-7 | TRBV10-2 | many | CASSPLRSSEQYF | TGCGCCAGCAGTCCCCTCCGTTCAAGCGAGCAGTACTTC
- | TRBJ1-1 | TRBV29-1 | many | CSLRGMNTEAFF | TGCAGCCTGAGGGGCATGAACACTGAAGCTTTCTTT
TRBD1 | TRBJ2-5 | TRBV29-1 | few | CSANRGQETQYF | TGCAGCGCCAACAGGGGGCAAGAGACCCAGTACTTC
- | TRBJ2-2 | TRBV29-1 | - | CSVGGRPGELFF | TGCAGCGTTGGAGGAAGACCCGGGGAGCTGTTTTTT
- | TRBJ2-7 | TRBV18 | few | CASSTVRESYEQYF | TGTGCCAGCTCCACGGTAAGGGAATCCTACGAGCAGTACTTC
TRBD2 | TRBJ2-1 | TRBV15 | few | CATSIGLAGGYNEQFF | TGTGCCACCAGCATAGGACTAGCGGGGGGTTACAATGAGCAGTTCTTC
- | TRBJ1-2 | TRBV19 | few | CASSAPAGIDGYTF | TGTGCCAGTAGTGCCCCAGCTGGGATCGATGGCTACACCTTC
- | TRBJ2-3 | TRBV29-1 | - | CSVDGQGTDTQYF | TGCAGCGTTGATGGGCAGGGAACAGATACGCAGTATTTT
TRBD2 | TRBJ2-7 | TRBV4-1 | - | CASSQDLGGGAYEQYF | TGCGCCAGCAGCCAAGATCTGGGCGGGGGGGCCTACGAGCAGTACTTC
TRBD1 | TRBJ2-3 | TRBV7-8 | - | CASSLWDRGGEADTQYF | TGTGCCAGCAGCTTATGGGACAGGGGAGGAGAGGCAGATACGCAGTATTTT
TRBD2 | TRBJ2-7 | TRBV2 | - | CASKLIGLAAYEQYF | TGTGCCAGCAAACTAATTGGACTAGCAGCCTACGAGCAGTACTTC
- | TRBJ2-3 | TRBV15 | - | CATSRGTDTQYF | TGTGCCACCAGCAGAGGTACAGATACGCAGTATTTT
- | TRBJ1-5 | TRBV19 | many | CATRRREGQPQHF | TGTGCCACCCGGAGAAGGGAGGGCCAGCCCCAGCATTTT
TRBD1 | TRBJ1-6 | TRBV6-5 | few | CASSRRTGFNSPLHF | TGTGCCAGCAGTCGACGGACAGGGTTTAATTCACCCCTCCACTTT
- | TRBJ2-7 | TRBV28 | few | CASAGAHEQYF | TGTGCCAGCGCAGGGGCCCACGAGCAGTACTTC
TRBD1 | TRBJ1-1 | TRBV20-1 | many | CSASSAGQGNTEAFF | TGCAGTGCTAGTAGTGCGGGACAGGGGAACACTGAAGCTTTCTTT
- | TRBJ2-2 | TRBV10-3 | - | CAISDLGAAGELFF | TGTGCCATCAGTGACTTGGGGGCCGCCGGGGAGCTGTTTTTT